These 20 T cell receptor beta chains were sequenced from one sample in a study of blood T cell repertoires in COVID-19 (dated by TCRdb to 2018 to 2021). Receptor amplification or capture employed the immunoSEQ multiplex PCR assay. TCRdb took over this immuneACCESS table, retaining in-frame rearrangements with V and J assigned. Such tables are incomplete; in checked studies, under half of the missing clones stem from an unresolved V gene, and the remainder is unexplained. In all, the sample holds tens of thousands of clones, and around 87% of those were seen once. The ten biggest clones cover about 1.6% of the sample. What was sequenced was peripheral blood. The receptors derive from a man aged 60-69 years with active COVID-19.

The V gene is TRBV27, the J gene TRBJ1-1; 7 positions match TRBD1. V trimming: 4 bases; J trimming: 5 bases; junction bases outside the gene matches: 16. The CDR3 has 17 amino acids. Germline CDR1 and CDR2: MNHEY and SMNVEV (reference sequence). The CDR3 region is CASSSVGVYQGETEAFF. CDR3 DNA sequence: TGTGCCAGCAGTTCCGTAGGGGTGTATCAGGGGGAGACTGAAGCTTTCTTT.

In its sample, this clone was seen once. The chain uses TRBV6-7 and TRBJ1-5, with D hard to call. TRBV6-7 is given ORF status, its function remaining uncertain. Trimming removed 0 bases from V and 7 bases from J, with 19 bases in between. The CDR3 length is 17 residues. DNA of the CDR3: TGTGCCAGCAGTTACTCGAAAAAAGGTTTGAGGAACCAGCCCCAGCATTTT. As protein: CASSYSKKGLRNQPQHF.

This chain connects TRBV6-6 to TRBJ2-2, with 8 bases identical to TRBD2. This CDR3 has 13 residues. The V gene's germline CDR1 is MNHNY and CDR2 SVGAGI (reference sequence). CDR3 loop: CAGGGRTTGELFF. For the CDR3, the DNA is TGTGCGGGCGGGGGGAGGACCACCGGGGAGCTGTTTTTT.

The V call is TRBV15, the J call TRBJ2-3; 10 bases agree with TRBD2. The CDR3 has 16 residues. J was trimmed by 0 bases and V by 6 bases; bases with no gene match: 6. Germline CDR1 LNHNV, CDR2 YYDKDF (reference sequence). CDR3 loop: CATRSGLAASTDTQYF. The CDR3 bases are TGTGCCACCAGGTCAGGACTAGCGGCGAGCACAGATACGCAGTATTTT.

The CDR3 reads CASSLRQGVHTQYF. The CDR3 nucleotides are TGTGCCAGCAGCTTGAGACAGGGCGTACATACGCAGTATTTT. The genes are TRBV5-4 and TRBJ2-3; 7 nucleotides agree with TRBD1. Germline lookup yields CDR1 SGHNT and CDR2 YYREEE (reference sequence). The CDR3 spans 14 residues. With 1 base clipped from V and 7 bases from J, the junction kept 6 bases outside the gene matches.

The chain carries TRBV7-2 and TRBJ2-3; maybe TRBD2 (5 bases). The V end was cut by 5 bases, the J end by 2 bases, with 17 bases between. The CDR3 is 16 residues long. Germline loops: CDR1 SGHTA, CDR2 FQGNSA. CDR3 amino acids: CASSPAGRGFTDTQYF. DNA for the CDR3: TGTGCCAGCAGCCCCGCCGGACGGGGTTTCACAGATACGCAGTATTTT.

This clone was recorded only once. V and J are TRBV4-3 and TRBJ2-7; TRBD2 aligns across 8 bases. The CDR3 is 16 residues long. Germline V lookup: CDR1 LGHNA, CDR2 YSLEER. The J segment lost 3 bases and the V segment lost 0 bases, leaving 7 bases of the junction unmatched. DNA for the CDR3: TGCGCCAGCAGCCAAGATCGAGCGGGGGTCCTCTACGAGCAGTACTTC. This codes for CASSQDRAGVLYEQYF.

A single count supports this clone. The chain employs TRBV19 and TRBJ2-5; D possibly corresponds to TRBD1 (6 bases). V lost 3 bases, J lost 4 bases, and 15 bases lay in between. Germline loops: CDR1 LNHDA, CDR2 SQIVND (reference sequence). The CDR3 covers 15 residues. CDR3 nucleotides: TGTGCCAGTAGTATGCAGCAGGGGATAAGAGAGACCCAGTACTTC. This translates into CASSMQQGIRETQYF.

The DNA of the CDR3 is TGTGCCAGTAGTATTTGGGGGGTCGGGGATGAGCAGTTCTTC. Protein sequence: CASSIWGVGDEQFF. The rearrangement joins TRBV19 to TRBJ2-1; a weak D match, TRBD2 (6 bases). The CDR3 spans 14 residues. Trimming cost V 3 bases and J 8 bases, with 14 bases left between them. Germline V gives CDR1 LNHDA, CDR2 SQIVND (reference sequence).

The chain employs TRBV14 and TRBJ2-1, with 9 bases fitting TRBD2. Germline-derived CDR1 and CDR2 are SGHDN and FVKESK. The CDR3 is made up of 14 amino acids. V trimming: 4 bases; J trimming: 9 bases; junction bases outside the gene matches: 7. The CDR3 spells CASSPGLASIEQFF. In nucleotides, the CDR3 is TGTGCCAGCAGCCCGGGACTAGCTTCGATTGAGCAGTTCTTC.

The chain joins TRBV11-2 to TRBJ2-1, with 7 nucleotides matching TRBD1. V shed 7 bases, J shed 0 bases, and the junction held 12 bases outside the gene matches. From germline, CDR1 is SGHAT and CDR2 FQNNGV. This CDR3 spans 17 amino acids. Here the CDR3 reads CASTALQGHSSYNEQFF. CDR3 sequence (DNA): TGTGCCAGCACCGCACTACAGGGGCATAGCTCCTACAATGAGCAGTTCTTC.

The chain employs TRBV11-2 and TRBJ1-1; D remains ambiguous. Looked up from germline, CDR1 is SGHAT and CDR2 is FQNNGV. Trimming left V 5 bases short and J 4 bases short, with 11 bases between. CDR3 length equals 13 residues. DNA for the CDR3: TGTGCCAGCAGCACCCAGAGAGGCACTGAAGCTTTCTTT. Translated, it gives CASSTQRGTEAFF.

This rearrangement joins TRBV7-9 to TRBJ2-5; D is possibly TRBD1 (6 bases). The CDR3 consists of 16 residues. With 8 bases removed from V and 5 bases from J, the gap between germline ends came to 24 bases. Germline CDR1 SEHNR, CDR2 FQNEAQ (reference sequence). CDR3 region: CASPVGTGWNEETQYF. The CDR3 nucleotides are TGTGCCAGCCCGGTGGGTACAGGGTGGAACGAGGAGACCCAGTACTTC.

V and J are TRBV5-1 and TRBJ2-2, with 8 bases fitting TRBD2. The germline V gene has CDR1 SGHRS and CDR2 YFSETQ. V gave up 7 bases and J gave up 0 bases; unmatched junction bases: 5. The CDR3 runs 15 residues. CDR3 loop: CASGAGLANTGELFF. As DNA, the CDR3 is TGCGCCAGCGGGGCGGGACTAGCGAACACCGGGGAGCTGTTTTTT.

Remarks on this clone: An end of the junction differs from the germline gene, which may be a read error. The rearrangement links TRBV7-9 to TRBJ1-1, with 8 bases identical to TRBD1. The CDR3 spans 14 residues. Germline V gives CDR1 SEHNR, CDR2 FQNEAQ (reference sequence). The CDR3, as DNA: TGTGCCAGCACCTTAGGGACAGGGAACACTGAAGCTTTCTTT. Its protein product is CASTLGTGNTEAFF.

The chain has TRBV18 and TRBJ2-5, with TRBD2 as a possible D gene (5 bases). Per germline, CDR1 KGHSH and CDR2 LQKENI. This CDR3 is built from 14 residues. V was shortened by 6 bases and J by 4 bases, with 15 bases between the two germline ends. The CDR3, as DNA: TGTGCCAGCTCCCCGGACTTCTCAGGAGAGACCCAGTACTTC. This gives the protein CASSPDFSGETQYF.

This clone was found a few times. The CDR3 DNA is TGTGCCAGCAGCCAGCGACAGGGGGCAGCGGGCTACACCTTC. It encodes CASSQRQGAAGYTF. The V gene is TRBV3-1 (or the pseudogene TRBV3-2), the J gene TRBJ1-2; 10 nucleotides align to TRBD1. Germline V lookup: CDR1 LGHDT, CDR2 YNNKEL (reference sequence). This CDR3 contains 14 residues. V shed 3 bases and J 8 bases; nucleotides not matched to a gene: 6.

The gene calls are TRBV6-5 and TRBJ1-6; D is possibly TRBD1 (6 bases). The germline gives CDR1 MNHEY, CDR2 SVGAGI. There are 15 residues in the CDR3. The germline V and J ends were trimmed by 2 bases and 6 bases, with 11 bases remaining between them. CDR3 sequence: CASSYTGKGNSPLHF. CDR3 nucleotide sequence: TGTGCCAGCAGTTACACAGGGAAGGGTAATTCACCCCTCCACTTT.

The chain uses TRBV7-7 and TRBJ2-2; TRBD2 matches 8 bases. Germline V lookup: CDR1 SSHAT, CDR2 FNYEAQ (reference sequence). J was trimmed by 5 bases and V by 5 bases; bases with no gene match: 10. The CDR3 extends over 16 amino acids. The CDR3 DNA follows: TGTGCCAGCAGCCCAAGCGGGGGATCGGGAACCGGGGAGCTGTTTTTT. Amino acid sequence: CASSPSGGSGTGELFF.

This clone came up once. The chain employs TRBV12-1 and TRBJ1-5; the listed D gene, TRBD1, was not tested against the DNA. TRBV12-1 is annotated as a pseudogene. The CDR3 spans 15 residues. The CDR3 region is CASSFDVQINQPQHF. The CDR3 bases are TGTGCCAGCAGCTTTGACGTACAGATCAATCAGCCCCAGCATTTT.